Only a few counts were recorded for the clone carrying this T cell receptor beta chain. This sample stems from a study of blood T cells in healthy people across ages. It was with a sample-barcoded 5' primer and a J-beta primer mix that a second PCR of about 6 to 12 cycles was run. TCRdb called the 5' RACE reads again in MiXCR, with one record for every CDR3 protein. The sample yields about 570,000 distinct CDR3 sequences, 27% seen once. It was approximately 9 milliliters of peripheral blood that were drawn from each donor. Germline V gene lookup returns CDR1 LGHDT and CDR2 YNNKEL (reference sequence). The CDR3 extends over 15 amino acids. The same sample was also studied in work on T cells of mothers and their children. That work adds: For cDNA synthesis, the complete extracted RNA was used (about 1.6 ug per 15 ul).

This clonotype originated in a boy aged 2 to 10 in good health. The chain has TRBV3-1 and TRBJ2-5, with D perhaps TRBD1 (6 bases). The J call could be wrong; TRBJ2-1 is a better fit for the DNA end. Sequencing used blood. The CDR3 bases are TGTGCCAGCAGCCAAGGGATTGGACAGTACAATGAGCAGTTCTTC. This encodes CASSQGIGQYNEQFF.